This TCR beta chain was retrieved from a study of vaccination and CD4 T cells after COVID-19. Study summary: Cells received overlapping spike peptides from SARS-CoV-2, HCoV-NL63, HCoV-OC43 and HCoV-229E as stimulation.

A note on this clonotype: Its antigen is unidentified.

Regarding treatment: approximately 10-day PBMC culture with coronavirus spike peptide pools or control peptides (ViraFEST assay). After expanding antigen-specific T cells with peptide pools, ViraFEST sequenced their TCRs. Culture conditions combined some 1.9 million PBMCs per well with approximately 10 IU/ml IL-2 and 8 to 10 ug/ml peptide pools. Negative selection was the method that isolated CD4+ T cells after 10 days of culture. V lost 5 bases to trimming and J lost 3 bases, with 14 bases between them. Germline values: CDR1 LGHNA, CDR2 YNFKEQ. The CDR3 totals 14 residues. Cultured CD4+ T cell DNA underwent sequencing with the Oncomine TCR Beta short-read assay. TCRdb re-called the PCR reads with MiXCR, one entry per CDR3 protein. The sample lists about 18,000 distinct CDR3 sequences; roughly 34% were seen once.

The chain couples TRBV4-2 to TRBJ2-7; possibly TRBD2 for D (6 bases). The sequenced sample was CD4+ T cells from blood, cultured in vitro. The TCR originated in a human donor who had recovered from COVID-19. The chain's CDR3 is CASSGTSWSYEQYF. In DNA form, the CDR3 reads TGTGCCAGCAGCGGAACTAGCTGGAGCTACGAGCAGTACTTC.